This TCR beta chain originates from a study of Ad26.COV2.S vaccination and SARS-CoV-2 variants. The wider study: Dosing was one shot or two shots 56 days apart.

Using immunoSEQ multiplex PCR, the repertoire was profiled, and TCRdb retains in-frame clones only, with some absent. The sample carries hundreds of thousands of clones, about 93% recorded once. Treatment given: roughly 20 received Ad26.COV2.S at low or high dose, single or two shots; 5 received placebo; per-sample allocation not given. At day 63 after the first vaccine or placebo injection, samples were drawn. This Boston cohort included adults aged 18-55 years. It was Wuhan-strain SARS-CoV-2 spike that the Ad26 vaccine vector expressed. The study, taken as a whole, reports: Assessments of TCR breadth and depth may have underestimated the total T cell responses.

Trimming took off 3 bases at V and 3 bases at J, with 11 bases between the two ends. Germline values: CDR1 LNHDA, CDR2 SQIVND (reference sequence). This CDR3 has 15 amino acids. Concerning this clone: Its antigen is still unknown.

The source material was peripheral blood, sampled in a trial of Ad26.COV2.S vaccine versus placebo. The TCR comes from a person between 18 and 65 years old who received the Ad26.COV2.S COVID-19 vaccine or a placebo. The chain joins TRBV19 to TRBJ2-2, with unresolved D. The CDR3 reads CASSIWTVDTGELFF. The CDR3 coding sequence is TGTGCCAGTAGTATCTGGACGGTGGACACCGGGGAGCTGTTTTTT.